This T cell receptor (beta chain) appears in the sequencing data of a study of graft-versus-host responses after intestinal transplantation. Study-level information: Transplant recipients had multivisceral, liver-intestinal, or isolated intestinal grafts.

Study-level findings and limits: GvH clones detected in recipient marrow included some appearing first in ileum or blood.

Unmatched junction bases numbered 8, after V lost 5 bases and J lost 7 bases. CDR1 and CDR2 (germline): SNHLY, FYNNEI. The CDR3 spans 14 residues. Concerning this clone itself: No antigen is known for it.

This table comes from immunoSEQ multiplex PCR, and its TCRdb copy is limited to in-frame clones, with some not included. Among 100,000 to 120,000 clones listed, 90% to 95% were seen once. This clonotype was sampled from a human donor who received an intestinal transplant. The material was unstimulated CD8+ T cells sorted from spleen or lymph node cells, obtained before intestinal transplant. The chain uses TRBV2 and TRBJ1-5, with 7 bases fitting TRBD1. The CDR3 sequence: CASSPRQGRQPQHF. CDR3 DNA sequence: TGTGCCAGCAGTCCACGACAGGGACGGCAGCCCCAGCATTTT.